Reported below is one T cell receptor beta chain. The antigen remains undetermined. The CDR3 loop spans 15 amino acids. Germline-derived CDR1 and CDR2 are LNHNV and YYDKDF (reference sequence). V lost 0 bases and J lost 4, with 12 bases in between. Profiled with immunoSEQ multiplex PCR; TCRdb holds only in-frame clones, not every one. The sample gives 70,000 to 95,000 clones, over 80% of which show up once; about 15% is in the top ten. The sample comes from a study of radiotherapy plus CTLA-4 blockade in lung cancer. Regarding the study as a whole: Tumor-derived TCR clones expanded in blood after radiotherapy plus ipilimumab.

Patients with chemo-refractory metastatic non-small-cell lung cancer received focal radiation plus CTLA-4 blockade with ipilimumab. This rearrangement joins TRBV15 to TRBJ2-5; no reliable D call. Material: peripheral blood, obtained from a patient treated with radiotherapy plus ipilimumab. This TCR was recovered from a human donor with non-small cell lung cancer that progressed on radiotherapy plus ipilimumab. CDR3 region: CATSRDLGFGETQYF. CDR3 nucleotide sequence: TGTGCCACCAGCAGAGATCTGGGGTTCGGAGAGACCCAGTACTTC.